A selection of T cell receptor beta chains follows, all from one sample in a study of Graves' ophthalmopathy and Graves' hyperthyroidism. TCRdb redid the calling of the multiplex PCR reads with MiXCR, one entry per CDR3 protein. The data contain 300,000 to 400,000 distinct CDR3 sequences, 15% to 20% of them singletons. Sequenced input: peripheral blood. These receptors all stem from an adult woman with stable Graves' hyperthyroidism. The CDR3 runs from the conserved cysteine through the conserved F or W. The order of the fields is CDR3 length, V gene, J gene, D gene, clone size, CDR3 DNA, CDR3 protein. A D gene is named only where the DNA matches it firmly. The listing skips clone size in some rows; elsewhere it reads once, few, many or a size class.

len: 14
v_gene: TRBV5-1
j_gene: TRBJ1-1
d_gene: .
abundance: few
CDR3nt: TGCGCCAGCAGCACAGAGACCACCCCGAGAGAAGCTTTCTTT
CDR3aa: CASSTETTPREAFF

len: 15
v_gene: TRBV7-2
j_gene: TRBJ1-3
d_gene: .
abundance: few
CDR3nt: TGTGCCAGCAAAATCGCGGGGCTCTCTGGAAACACCATATATTTT
CDR3aa: CASKIAGLSGNTIYF

len: 12
v_gene: TRBV29-1
j_gene: TRBJ2-7
d_gene: .
abundance: many
CDR3nt: TGCAGCGTTGAAGCGGGATCCTACGAGCAGTACTTC
CDR3aa: CSVEAGSYEQYF

len: 16
v_gene: TRBV27
j_gene: TRBJ2-1
d_gene: TRBD2
abundance: .
CDR3nt: TGTGCCAGCAGTCACCCCGGGACTAGCGTATACAATGAGCAGTTCTTC
CDR3aa: CASSHPGTSVYNEQFF

len: 14
v_gene: TRBV28
j_gene: TRBJ2-5
d_gene: .
abundance: .
CDR3nt: TGTGCCAGCAGTGCGGCCGGATCCCAAGAGACCCAGTACTTC
CDR3aa: CASSAAGSQETQYF

len: 12
v_gene: TRBV12-3/TRBV12-4
j_gene: TRBJ1-1
d_gene: .
abundance: many
CDR3nt: TGTGCCAGCAGTATCAAGGACACTGAAGCTTTCTTT
CDR3aa: CASSIKDTEAFF

len: 20
v_gene: TRBV4-1
j_gene: TRBJ1-3
d_gene: .
abundance: .
CDR3nt: TGCGCCAGCAGCCAAGATACGATGGATTTCGACAAGACTTCTGGAAACACCATATATTTT
CDR3aa: CASSQDTMDFDKTSGNTIYF

len: 15
v_gene: TRBV28
j_gene: TRBJ1-3
d_gene: .
abundance: .
CDR3nt: TGTGCCAGCAGTCTCCTGGGGGCCTCTGGAAACACCATATATTTT
CDR3aa: CASSLLGASGNTIYF

len: 18
v_gene: TRBV28
j_gene: TRBJ1-1
d_gene: TRBD1
abundance: few
CDR3nt: TGTGCCAGCAGTTCCCCCGGGACAGGGGGTTGGTCCCGCACTGAAGCTTTCTTT
CDR3aa: CASSSPGTGGWSRTEAFF

len: 14
v_gene: TRBV6-1
j_gene: TRBJ2-7
d_gene: TRBD2
abundance: many
CDR3nt: TGTGCCAGCAGTGTGGGACTAGCGTCCTACGAGCAGTACTTC
CDR3aa: CASSVGLASYEQYF